The 20 T cell receptor beta chains listed next were all sequenced from one sample in a study of chemoradiotherapy in HPV16-positive cancers. Only in-frame clones appear in the TCRdb table, and some are missing; sequencing was by immunoSEQ multiplex PCR. The sample includes approximately 13,000 clones, roughly 71% of them seen just once. Collection of the sample occurred from a patient who underwent chemoradiotherapy. The receptor set was obtained from a human donor with HPV-associated anogenital cancer.

There are a few counts of this clone. The CDR3: CASSPQRVPYNEQFF. The DNA for the CDR3 is TGTGCCAGCAGCCCCCAGCGGGTACCCTACAATGAGCAGTTCTTC. The chain combines TRBV7-8 with TRBJ2-1, with D perhaps matching TRBD2 (6 bases). V was clipped by 5 bases and J by 2 bases, with 13 bases between them. The CDR3 runs 15 residues. Looked up from germline, CDR1 is SGHVS and CDR2 is FQNEAQ.

This clone was found a few times. The chain employs TRBV27 and TRBJ1-2; 9 bases are a match to TRBD1. The V segment lost 6 bases and the J segment 4 bases; nucleotides outside the gene matches: 6. Germline assignment: CDR1 MNHEY and CDR2 SMNVEV (reference sequence). The CDR3 spans 14 residues. The CDR3 is CASRRQGGFYGYTF. CDR3 coding DNA: TGTGCCAGCAGGCGACAGGGGGGGTTCTATGGCTACACCTTC.

V gene TRBV21-1 combines with J gene TRBJ2-7; no check of the table's D call, TRBD1, against the DNA was made. TRBV21-1 is a documented pseudogene. This CDR3 is built from 13 residues. The CDR3 DNA reads as TGTGCCAGCAGCAAAGGGGCAATCTACGAGCAGTACTTC. This sequence encodes CASSKGAIYEQYF.

This clone was detected once. The V call is TRBV7-8, the J call TRBJ1-1, with unresolved D. Germline V gene lookup returns CDR1 SGHVS and CDR2 FQNEAQ. V lost 0 bases and J 8 bases, leaving 16 bases between the germline ends. The CDR3 has 15 residues. CDR3 region: CASSLAFGMGNEAFF. CDR3 nucleotides: TGTGCCAGCAGCTTAGCGTTCGGAATGGGTAACGAAGCTTTCTTT.

V gene TRBV11-2 combines with J gene TRBJ2-1; D is ambiguous. From germline, CDR1 is SGHAT and CDR2 FQNNGV. V was cut by 3 bases and J by 4 bases, with 19 bases left in between. This CDR3 region has 17 residues. The CDR3 coding sequence is TGTGCCAGCAGCTTGAGCCCGGCCCGCGCGGCGTACAATGAGCAGTTCTTC. Translating it yields CASSLSPARAAYNEQFF.

This chain links TRBV6-1 with TRBJ2-5; D gene unclear. V lost 1 base and J lost 5, with 11 bases in between. Germline V gene lookup returns CDR1 MNHNS and CDR2 SASEGT. This CDR3 contains 14 residues. CDR3 amino acids: CASSEGVYPETQYF. The CDR3 region has the DNA TGTGCCAGCAGTGAAGGGGTATACCCGGAGACCCAGTACTTC.

The V call is TRBV27, the J call TRBJ1-1, with D perhaps matching TRBD1 (5 bases). V was trimmed by 3 bases and J by 3 bases, leaving 11 bases between them. This CDR3 contains 14 residues. Germline CDR1 is MNHEY and CDR2 is SMNVEV (reference sequence). As DNA, the CDR3 is TGTGCCAGCAGTTTGTTCTGGGGGTACACTGAAGCTTTCTTT. Amino acids: CASSLFWGYTEAFF.

This chain connects TRBV9 to TRBJ2-3; the D call may be TRBD1 or TRBD2 (6 bases each). Germline V gene lookup returns CDR1 SGDLS and CDR2 YYNGEE. Trimming took 6 bases from V and 8 from J, leaving 22 bases between them. The CDR3 runs to 15 residues. DNA for the CDR3: TGTGCCAGCAACATAGGGGGGAGACCCCAAGGTACGCAGTATTTT. Its translation is CASNIGGRPQGTQYF. The full variable domain, rest sourced from reference TRBV9 and TRBJ2-3, is DSGVTQTPKHLITATGQRVTLRCSPRSGDLSVYWYQQSLDQGLQFLIQYYNGEERAKGNILERFSAQQFPDLHSELNLSSLELGDSALYFCASNIGGRPQGTQYFGPGTRLTVL.

The V call is TRBV27, the J call TRBJ2-1; 13 positions agree with TRBD2. This CDR3 has 14 residues. The V segment lost 7 bases and the J segment 10 bases; nucleotides outside the gene matches: 7. Germline CDR1 reads MNHEY; CDR2 reads SMNVEV (reference sequence). The CDR3 spells CASKLAGGPEEQFF. The CDR3 DNA follows: TGTGCCAGCAAACTAGCGGGAGGGCCTGAGGAGCAGTTCTTC.

The rearrangement uses TRBV28 and TRBJ1-2; 9 positions agree with TRBD1. CDR1 is MDHEN, CDR2 SYDVKM, per germline. With V trimmed by 5 bases and J by 10 bases, 11 bases remained unmatched. The CDR3 has 14 amino acids. CDR3 sequence reads: CASSNLPGQGLYTF. As DNA, the CDR3 is TGTGCCAGCAGTAACCTCCCGGGACAGGGACTCTACACCTTC.

V and J are TRBV11-3 and TRBJ2-1; the D is unclear. The V end was cut by 0 bases, the J end by 2 bases, with 5 bases between. CDR1 SGHNT and CDR2 YENEEA come from the germline V gene. CDR3 length: 14 amino acids. As DNA, the CDR3 is TGTGCCAGCAGCTTAGATGCGGCCTACAATGAGCAGTTCTTC. It yields the protein CASSLDAAYNEQFF.

This chain joins TRBV28 and TRBJ1-2, with 7 bases that match TRBD1. Looked up from germline, CDR1 is MDHEN and CDR2 is SYDVKM. Germline trimming cut 6 bases from V and 7 bases from J; bases unmatched to any gene: 11. The CDR3 extends over 14 amino acids. CDR3 sequence: CASRLVDRMGGYTF. The CDR3 bases are TGTGCCAGCAGACTAGTGGACAGGATGGGTGGCTACACCTTC.

This clone was counted between two and nine times. The V gene is TRBV30, the J gene TRBJ1-2, with no clear D. CDR1 GTSNPN and CDR2 SVGIG come from the germline V gene (reference sequence). The ends were cut back, 3 bases at V and 4 bases at J, with 9 bases in the middle. CDR3 size: 12 residues. The CDR3 bases are TGTGCCTGGAGGGGAGAACCCTATGGCTACACCTTC. Protein product: CAWRGEPYGYTF.

J is TRBJ1-2 and V is TRBV7-2, with 7 bases identical to TRBD1. Germline loops: CDR1 SGHTA, CDR2 FQGNSA. The CDR3 is made up of 19 amino acids. The V gene end was trimmed by 1 base and the J gene end by 6 bases; junction bases not matched to a gene: 20. CDR3 in DNA: TGTGCCAGCAGCTTAGTCAATAAAATAGTCCAGGGGGATGACGATGGCTACACCTTC. This sequence encodes CASSLVNKIVQGDDDGYTF.

This chain uses TRBV25-1 with TRBJ1-5, with D unclear. Trimming took 6 bases from V and 1 from J, leaving 10 bases between them. Germline-derived CDR1 and CDR2 are MGHDK and SYGVNS. The CDR3 length is 14 residues. The CDR3 reads CASSQWMSNQPQHF. The CDR3 DNA is TGTGCCAGCAGCCAGTGGATGAGCAATCAGCCCCAGCATTTT.

The chain recombines TRBV30 with TRBJ2-7; D may be TRBD2 (5 bases). CDR3 length equals 15 residues. Between the trimmed V and J ends, which lost 5 bases and 7 bases, there was a span of 24 bases. The V gene's germline CDR1 is GTSNPN and CDR2 SVGIG (reference sequence). CDR3 sequence reads: CAWAQRLLSTGEQYF. CDR3 coding DNA: TGTGCCTGGGCACAACGACTACTCTCTACGGGGGAGCAGTACTTC.

In its sample, this clone was seen a few times. The V call is TRBV6-6, the J call TRBJ1-1; D is undetermined. Germline V gene lookup returns CDR1 MNHNY and CDR2 SVGAGI (reference sequence). The CDR3 length is 13 residues. V was cut by 7 bases and J by 0 bases, with 9 bases left in between. The CDR3 coding sequence is TGTGCCAGCACCCCGACTATGAACACTGAAGCTTTCTTT. As protein: CASTPTMNTEAFF.

CDR3 DNA: TGTGCCAGCAGTGAAACGGGGAACTATGGCTACACCTTC. Protein: CASSETGNYGYTF. The chain carries TRBV2 and TRBJ1-2; no reliable D call. Trimming cost V 2 bases and J 2 bases, with 6 bases left between them. The CDR3 is made up of 13 amino acids. Germline V gives CDR1 SNHLY, CDR2 FYNNEI.

This clone was found a few times. This chain joins TRBV16 and TRBJ2-7; the D is unclear. The CDR3 contains 15 residues. V lost 0 bases and J 0 bases, leaving 9 bases between the germline ends. Germline V CDR1 and CDR2: KGHSY, FQNENV. CDR3 nucleotide sequence: TGTGCCAGCAGCCAATCAGTTCACCCCTCCTACGAGCAGTACTTC. It translates to CASSQSVHPSYEQYF.

The rearrangement links TRBV13 to TRBJ2-3, with D perhaps assigned TRBD1 or TRBD2 (5 bases each). CDR3 length: 13 residues. V lost 5 bases and J 6 bases, leaving 12 bases between the germline ends. CDR1 and CDR2 (germline): PRHDT, FYEKMQ (reference sequence). CDR3 region: CASSPRGTDTQYF. The CDR3 bases are TGTGCCAGCAGCCCGCGTGGGACCGATACGCAGTATTTT.